The clone carrying this T cell receptor beta chain was observed a few times. The sample belongs to a study of T-cell reconstitution after alpha-beta-depleted transplantation in children. Germline CDR1 and CDR2: MNHNY and SVGAGI (reference sequence). V lost 11 bases to trimming and J lost 1 base, with 9 bases between them. This CDR3 is built from 11 residues. Unique molecular identifiers were used to barcode this TCRbeta library. Each CDR3 protein is one row after TCRdb ran MiXCR on the PCR reads. The sample has approximately 640,000 distinct CDR3 sequences, 16% seen once. This specimen was PBMCs from the stem cell graft donor, taken from the stem cell graft. This receptor was obtained from a human donor who donated a stem cell graft to a child with acute myeloid leukemia. This chain joins TRBV6-6 and TRBJ2-7; possibly TRBD2 for D (6 bases). This CDR3 is CAGGTSYEQYF. The CDR3 DNA sequence: TGTGCCGGCGGGACTTCCTACGAGCAGTACTTC.